Reported below is one T cell receptor beta chain. These data originate in a study of neoadjuvant anti-PD-1 for oral cavity cancer. The CDR3 runs 13 residues. Trimming stripped 5 bases from V and 6 bases from J, with 14 bases between. Germline loops: CDR1 SGHTA, CDR2 FQGTGA. TCRdb's table, derived via immunoSEQ multiplex PCR, lists solely in-frame clones and lacks some. The sample carries about 6,900 clones, around three quarters recorded once. Material: PBMCs, obtained before nivolumab (anti-PD-1) treatment. V is TRBV7-3 and J is TRBJ2-7, with D unclear. The TCR was taken from a person aged 35-79 years with oral cavity squamous cell carcinoma. This chain's CDR3 is CASSALRGGEQYF. The CDR3 coding sequence is TGTGCCAGCAGCGCTCTCCGCGGTGGCGAGCAGTACTTC.